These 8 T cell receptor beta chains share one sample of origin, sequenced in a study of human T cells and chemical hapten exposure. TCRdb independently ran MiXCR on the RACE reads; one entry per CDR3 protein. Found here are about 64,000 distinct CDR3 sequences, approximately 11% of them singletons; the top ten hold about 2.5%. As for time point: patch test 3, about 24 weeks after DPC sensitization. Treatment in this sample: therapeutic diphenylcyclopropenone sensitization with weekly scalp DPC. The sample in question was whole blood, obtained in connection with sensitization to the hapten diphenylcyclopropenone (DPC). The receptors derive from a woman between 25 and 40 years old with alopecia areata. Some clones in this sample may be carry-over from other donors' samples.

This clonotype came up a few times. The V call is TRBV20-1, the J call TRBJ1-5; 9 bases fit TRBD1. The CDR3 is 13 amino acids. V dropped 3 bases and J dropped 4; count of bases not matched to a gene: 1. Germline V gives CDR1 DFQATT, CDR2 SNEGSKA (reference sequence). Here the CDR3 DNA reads TGCAGTGCTAGCGGGACAGGGAATCAGCCCCAGCATTTT. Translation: CSASGTGNQPQHF.

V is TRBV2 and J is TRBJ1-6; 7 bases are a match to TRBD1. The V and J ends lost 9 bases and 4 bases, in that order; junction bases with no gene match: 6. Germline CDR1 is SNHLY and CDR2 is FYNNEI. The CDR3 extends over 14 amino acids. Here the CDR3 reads CASLPGQYNSPLHF. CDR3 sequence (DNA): TGTGCCAGTCTCCCGGGACAGTATAATTCACCCCTCCACTTT.

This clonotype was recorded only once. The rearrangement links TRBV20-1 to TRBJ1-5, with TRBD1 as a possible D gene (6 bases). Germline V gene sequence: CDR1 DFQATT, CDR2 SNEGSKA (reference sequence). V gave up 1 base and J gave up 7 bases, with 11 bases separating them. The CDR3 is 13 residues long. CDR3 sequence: CSARAGAGQPQHF. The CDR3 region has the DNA TGCAGTGCTAGAGCAGGGGCAGGACAGCCCCAGCATTTT.

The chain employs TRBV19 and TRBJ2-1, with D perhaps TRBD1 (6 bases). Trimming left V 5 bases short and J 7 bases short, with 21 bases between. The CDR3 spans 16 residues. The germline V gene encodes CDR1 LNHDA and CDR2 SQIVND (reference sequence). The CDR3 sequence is CASSAFQGTGRNEQFF. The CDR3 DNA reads TGTGCCAGTAGTGCCTTCCAGGGGACGGGAAGGAATGAGCAGTTCTTC.

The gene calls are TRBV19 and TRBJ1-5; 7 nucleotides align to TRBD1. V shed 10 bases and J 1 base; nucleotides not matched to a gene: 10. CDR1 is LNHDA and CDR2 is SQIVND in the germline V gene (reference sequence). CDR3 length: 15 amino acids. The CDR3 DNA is TGTGCCACCAATGACAGGGCTACGAGCAATCAGCCCCAGCATTTT. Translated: CATNDRATSNQPQHF.

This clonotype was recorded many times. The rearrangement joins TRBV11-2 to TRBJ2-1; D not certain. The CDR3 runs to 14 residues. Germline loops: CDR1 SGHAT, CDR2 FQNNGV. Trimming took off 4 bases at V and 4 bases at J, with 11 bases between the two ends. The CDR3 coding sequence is TGTGCCAGCAGCTGGGATTTGTTATACAATGAGCAGTTCTTC. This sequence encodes CASSWDLLYNEQFF.

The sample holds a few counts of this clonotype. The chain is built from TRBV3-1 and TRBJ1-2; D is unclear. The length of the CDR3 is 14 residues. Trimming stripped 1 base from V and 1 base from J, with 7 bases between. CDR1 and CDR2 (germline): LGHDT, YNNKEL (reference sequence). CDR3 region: CASSQGNGNYGYTF. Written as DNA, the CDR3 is TGTGCCAGCAGCCAAGGAAACGGTAACTATGGCTACACCTTC.

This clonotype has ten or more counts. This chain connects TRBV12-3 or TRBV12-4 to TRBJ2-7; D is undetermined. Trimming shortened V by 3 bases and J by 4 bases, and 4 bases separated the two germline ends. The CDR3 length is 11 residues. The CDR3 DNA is TGTGCCAGCAGTTTGTTTTACGAGCAGTACTTC. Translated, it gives CASSLFYEQYF.